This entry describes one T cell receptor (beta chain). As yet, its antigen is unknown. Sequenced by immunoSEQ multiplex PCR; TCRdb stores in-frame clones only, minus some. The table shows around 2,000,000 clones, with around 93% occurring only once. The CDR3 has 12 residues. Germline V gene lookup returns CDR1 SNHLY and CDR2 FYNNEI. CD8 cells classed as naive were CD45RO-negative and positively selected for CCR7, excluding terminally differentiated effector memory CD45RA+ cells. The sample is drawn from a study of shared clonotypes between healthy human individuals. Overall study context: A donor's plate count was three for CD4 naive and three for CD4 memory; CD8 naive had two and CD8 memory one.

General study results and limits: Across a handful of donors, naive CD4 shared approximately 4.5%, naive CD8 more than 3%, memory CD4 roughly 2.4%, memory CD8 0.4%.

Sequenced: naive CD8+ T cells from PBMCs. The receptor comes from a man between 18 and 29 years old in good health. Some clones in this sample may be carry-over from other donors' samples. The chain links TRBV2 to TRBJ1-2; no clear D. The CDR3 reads CVWAGRTDGYTF. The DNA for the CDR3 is TGTGTCTGGGCGGGTCGGACGGATGGCTACACCTTC.